The 2 T cell receptor beta chains listed next were all sequenced from one sample in a study of human T cells and chemical hapten exposure (dated by TCRdb to the early 2020s). The time point label for this specimen denotes: pre-sensitization, week 0. The treatment or condition label corresponds to: therapeutic diphenylcyclopropenone sensitization with weekly scalp DPC. Library construction relied on RACE. Instrument on record: NextSeq 500. TCRdb took the public reads, trimmed them with fastp at Q25, ran MiXCR for clone calling and kept in-frame beta chains. Each CDR3 protein gets just one entry, which takes the most common genes and DNA from the rows behind it. Across this sample there are some 360,000 distinct CDR3 sequences, with about 5.1% seen only once. The leading ten clones occupy just over 2.5% of the sample. Sample: whole blood, taken in connection with sensitization to the hapten diphenylcyclopropenone (DPC). The receptors come from a woman in her fifties or sixties with alopecia areata. Some clones in this sample may be carry-over from other donors' samples.

The rearrangement uses TRBV12-5 and TRBJ1-3; tentatively, D is TRBD1 (6 bases). V was clipped by 0 bases and J by 0 bases, with 12 bases between them. Germline V lookup: CDR1 LGHNT, CDR2 FRNRAP. The CDR3 loop spans 17 amino acids. CDR3 sequence: CASGLVLGGTSGNTIYF. As DNA, the CDR3 is TGTGCTAGTGGTTTGGTTTTAGGGGGAACCTCTGGAAACACCATATATTTT.

This clonotype was detected only a few times. The chain couples TRBV2 to TRBJ1-5, with no clear D. Trimming left V 3 bases short and J 7 bases short, with 7 bases between. This CDR3 region has 12 residues. Per germline, CDR1 SNHLY and CDR2 FYNNEI. CDR3 coding DNA: TGTGCCAGCAGTGACTGGGGACAGCCCCAGCATTTT. This encodes CASSDWGQPQHF.